This T cell receptor (beta chain) was identified during a study of blood T cell repertoires in COVID-19. Original analysis: Amplification with reference gene primers provided the estimates of nucleated cell counts. Libraries were prepared by immunoSEQ multiplex PCR; TCRdb keeps only in-frame clonotypes and omits some of them. The DNA gave D and trimming, while V, J and clone size come from that table. The sample consists of more than 250,000 clones, around 87% of them appearing once. The germline V gene encodes CDR1 SGHTA and CDR2 FQGNSA. CDR3 size: 17 residues. J gave up 1 base and V 2 bases, and 7 bases lay outside the gene matches. The participants were between about 18 and 95 years old and came from 24 US areas. Assignments of participants to cohorts depended upon their own reported clinical history. Before being deemed recovered, Cohort 3 donors had two negative PCRs, clearance, or symptom resolution.

The sequence was collected from a woman in her thirties who had recovered from COVID-19. The source material was PBMCs or T cells enriched from blood (not recorded which). The chain carries TRBV7-2 and TRBJ2-3, with 9 bases aligning to TRBD2. DNA for the CDR3: TGTGCCAGCAGCTTACTGGGCGGGGGGGTAGGCACAGATACGCAGTATTTT. Amino acids: CASSLLGGGVGTDTQYF.